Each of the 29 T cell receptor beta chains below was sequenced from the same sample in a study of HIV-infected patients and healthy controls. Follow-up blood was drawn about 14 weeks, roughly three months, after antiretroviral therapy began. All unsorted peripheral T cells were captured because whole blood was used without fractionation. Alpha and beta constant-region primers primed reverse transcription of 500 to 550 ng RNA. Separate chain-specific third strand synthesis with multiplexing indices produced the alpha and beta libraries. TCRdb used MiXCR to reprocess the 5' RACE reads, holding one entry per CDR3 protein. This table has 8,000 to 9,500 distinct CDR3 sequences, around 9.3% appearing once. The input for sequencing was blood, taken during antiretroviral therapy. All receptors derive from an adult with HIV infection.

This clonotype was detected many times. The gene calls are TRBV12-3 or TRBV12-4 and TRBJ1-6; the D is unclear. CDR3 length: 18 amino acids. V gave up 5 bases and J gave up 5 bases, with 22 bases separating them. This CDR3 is CASSLSQMAEINNSPLHF. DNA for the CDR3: TGTGCCAGCAGTCTATCCCAGATGGCGGAGATCAATAATTCACCCCTCCACTTT.

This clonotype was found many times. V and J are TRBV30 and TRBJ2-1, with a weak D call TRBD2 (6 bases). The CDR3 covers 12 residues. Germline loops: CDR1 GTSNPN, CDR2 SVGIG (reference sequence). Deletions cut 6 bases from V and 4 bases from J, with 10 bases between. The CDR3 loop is CACWDFYNEQFF. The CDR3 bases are TGTGCCTGTTGGGACTTTTACAATGAGCAGTTCTTC.

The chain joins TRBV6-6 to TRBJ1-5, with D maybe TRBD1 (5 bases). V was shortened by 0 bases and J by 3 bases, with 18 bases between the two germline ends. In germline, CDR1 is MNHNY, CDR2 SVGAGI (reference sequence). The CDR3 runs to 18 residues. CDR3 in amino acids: CASSYSWVAGPDNQPQHF. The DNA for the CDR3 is TGTGCCAGCAGTTACTCGTGGGTTGCAGGGCCGGACAATCAGCCCCAGCATTTT.

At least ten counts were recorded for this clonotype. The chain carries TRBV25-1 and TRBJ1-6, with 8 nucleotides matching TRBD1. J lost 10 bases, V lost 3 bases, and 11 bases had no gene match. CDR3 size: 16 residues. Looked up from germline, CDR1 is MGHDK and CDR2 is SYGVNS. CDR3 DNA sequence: TGTGCCAGCAGTGAGACTTCAGGGGGCGGTAGGTCACCCCTCCACTTT. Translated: CASSETSGGGRSPLHF.

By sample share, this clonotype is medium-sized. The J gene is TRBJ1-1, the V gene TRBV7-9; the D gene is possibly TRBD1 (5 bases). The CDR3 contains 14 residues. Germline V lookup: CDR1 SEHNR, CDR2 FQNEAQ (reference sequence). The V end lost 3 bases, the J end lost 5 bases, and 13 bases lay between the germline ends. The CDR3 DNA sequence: TGTGCCAGCAGCTTTTCTAGGGGAGAGACTGAAGCTTTCTTT. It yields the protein CASSFSRGETEAFF.

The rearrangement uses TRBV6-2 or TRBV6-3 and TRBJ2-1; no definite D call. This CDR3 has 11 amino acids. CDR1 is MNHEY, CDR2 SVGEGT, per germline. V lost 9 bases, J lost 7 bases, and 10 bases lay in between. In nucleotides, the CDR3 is TGTGCCAGACCATTGGGGAATGAGCAGTTCTTC. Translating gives CARPLGNEQFF.

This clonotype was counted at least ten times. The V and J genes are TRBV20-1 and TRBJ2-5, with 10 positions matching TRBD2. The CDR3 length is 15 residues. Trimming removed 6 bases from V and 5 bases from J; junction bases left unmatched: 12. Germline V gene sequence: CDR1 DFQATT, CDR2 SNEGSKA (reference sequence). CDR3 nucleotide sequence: TGCAGTGCCCACTTTTCAAGCGGGGGGGAGGAGACCCAGTACTTC. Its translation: CSAHFSSGGEETQYF.

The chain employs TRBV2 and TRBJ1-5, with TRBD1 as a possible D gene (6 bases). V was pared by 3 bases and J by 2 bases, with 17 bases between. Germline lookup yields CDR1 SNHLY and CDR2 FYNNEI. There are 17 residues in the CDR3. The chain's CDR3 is CASSERARGGGNQPQHF. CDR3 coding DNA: TGTGCCAGCAGTGAGAGGGCCAGGGGCGGCGGCAATCAGCCCCAGCATTTT.

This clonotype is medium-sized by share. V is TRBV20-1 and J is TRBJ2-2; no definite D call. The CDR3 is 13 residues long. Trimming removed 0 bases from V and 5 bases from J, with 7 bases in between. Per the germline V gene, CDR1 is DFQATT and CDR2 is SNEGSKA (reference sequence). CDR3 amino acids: CSARDFGTGELFF. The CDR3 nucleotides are TGCAGTGCTAGAGATTTCGGTACCGGGGAGCTGTTTTTT.

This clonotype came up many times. For the CDR3, the DNA is TGTGCCAGCAGTGAGCCGGGAGCGCCGTATGGCTACACCTTC. This translates into CASSEPGAPYGYTF. This sequence joins TRBV6-4 and TRBJ1-2; no clear D gene. The germline gives CDR1 MRHNA, CDR2 SNTAGT. The CDR3 covers 14 residues. V lost 3 bases to trimming and J lost 5 bases, with 13 bases between them.

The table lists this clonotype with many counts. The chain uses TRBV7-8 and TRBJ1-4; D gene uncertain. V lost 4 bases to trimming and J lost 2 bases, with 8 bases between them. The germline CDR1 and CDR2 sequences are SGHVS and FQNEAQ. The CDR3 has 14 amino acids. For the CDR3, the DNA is TGTGCCAGCAGCTCCAGAGCTACTAATGAAAAACTGTTTTTT. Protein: CASSSRATNEKLFF.

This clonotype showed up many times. CDR3 loop: CASSSAQTALNTEAFF. CDR3 DNA: TGCGCCAGCAGCTCTGCACAGACAGCGCTGAACACTGAAGCTTTCTTT. This sequence joins TRBV5-1 and TRBJ1-1, with D maybe TRBD1 (5 bases). CDR3 length: 16 amino acids. CDR1 is SGHRS, CDR2 YFSETQ, per germline. The V end lost 3 bases, the J end lost 0 bases, and 15 bases lay between the germline ends.

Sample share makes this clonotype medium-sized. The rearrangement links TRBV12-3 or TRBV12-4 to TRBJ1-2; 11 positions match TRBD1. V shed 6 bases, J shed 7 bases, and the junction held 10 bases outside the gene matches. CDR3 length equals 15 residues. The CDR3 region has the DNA TGTGCCAGCAGCCCGAGGACAGGGGGCAGTTCTGGCTACACCTTC. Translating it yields CASSPRTGGSSGYTF.

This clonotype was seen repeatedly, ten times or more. CDR3 sequence (DNA): TGTGCCAGCAGCCCCCTGATCTCGGGGATCAATGAGCAGTTCTTC. Amino acid sequence: CASSPLISGINEQFF. The gene calls are TRBV7-9 and TRBJ2-1; the D gene is possibly TRBD2 (5 bases). The CDR3 runs 15 residues. V lost 5 bases and J 6 bases, leaving 17 bases between the germline ends. Germline V CDR1 and CDR2: SEHNR, FQNEAQ (reference sequence).

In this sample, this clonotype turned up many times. The CDR3 here is CASSPRRVIGDSGNTIYF. CDR3 in DNA: TGTGCCAGCAGCCCTAGGCGCGTGATTGGGGACTCTGGAAACACCATATATTTT. The chain couples TRBV7-8 to TRBJ1-3; D unclear. The CDR3 extends over 18 amino acids. Per the germline V gene, CDR1 is SGHVS and CDR2 is FQNEAQ. V was clipped by 5 bases and J by 0 bases, with 20 bases between them.

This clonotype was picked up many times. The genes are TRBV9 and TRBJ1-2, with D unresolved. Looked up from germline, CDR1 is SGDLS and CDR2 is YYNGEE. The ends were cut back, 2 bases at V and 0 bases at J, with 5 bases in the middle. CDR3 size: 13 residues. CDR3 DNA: TGTGCCAGCAGCGTTCAAGCTAACTATGGCTACACCTTC. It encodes CASSVQANYGYTF.

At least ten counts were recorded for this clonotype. CDR3 sequence reads: CSARDHRQPHYGYTF. The CDR3 DNA sequence: TGCAGTGCTAGAGATCATAGGCAGCCTCACTATGGCTACACCTTC. The chain is built from TRBV20-1 and TRBJ1-2; no clear D. CDR1 is DFQATT, CDR2 SNEGSKA, per germline (reference sequence). The CDR3 is 15 residues long. The germline V and J ends were trimmed by 0 bases and 3 bases, with 14 bases remaining between them.

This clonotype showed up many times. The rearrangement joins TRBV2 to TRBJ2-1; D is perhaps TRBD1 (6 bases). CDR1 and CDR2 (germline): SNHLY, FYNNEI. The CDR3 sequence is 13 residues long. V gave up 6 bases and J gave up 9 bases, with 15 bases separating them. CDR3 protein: CASRDQGLGEQFF. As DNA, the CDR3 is TGTGCCAGCAGAGATCAGGGGTTGGGTGAGCAGTTCTTC.

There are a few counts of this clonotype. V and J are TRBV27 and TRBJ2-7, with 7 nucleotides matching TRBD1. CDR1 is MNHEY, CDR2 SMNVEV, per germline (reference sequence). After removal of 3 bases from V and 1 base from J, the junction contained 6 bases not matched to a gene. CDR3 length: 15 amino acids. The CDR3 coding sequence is TGTGCCAGCAGTTTTCAGGGACAGCTTTCCTACGAGCAGTACTTC. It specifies CASSFQGQLSYEQYF.

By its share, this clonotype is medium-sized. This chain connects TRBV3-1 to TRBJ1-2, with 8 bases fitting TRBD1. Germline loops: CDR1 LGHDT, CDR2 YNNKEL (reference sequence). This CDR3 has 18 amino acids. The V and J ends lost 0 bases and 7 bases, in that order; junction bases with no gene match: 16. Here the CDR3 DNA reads TGTGCCAGCAGCCAAGAAGGGGGACAGGTGGATTATATTAGTGGCTACACCTTC. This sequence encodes CASSQEGGQVDYISGYTF.

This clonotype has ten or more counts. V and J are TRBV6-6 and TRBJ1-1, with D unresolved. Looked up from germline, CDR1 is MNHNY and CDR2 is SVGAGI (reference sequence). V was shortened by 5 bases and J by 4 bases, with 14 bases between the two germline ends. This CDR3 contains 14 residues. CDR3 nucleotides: TGTGCCAGCAGTCTCCATAGGGAGGGCACTGAAGCTTTCTTT. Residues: CASSLHREGTEAFF.

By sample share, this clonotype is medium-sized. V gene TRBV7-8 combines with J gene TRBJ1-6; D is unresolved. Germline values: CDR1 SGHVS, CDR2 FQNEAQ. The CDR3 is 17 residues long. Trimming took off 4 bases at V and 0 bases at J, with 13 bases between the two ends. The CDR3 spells CASSSGPGSSYNSPLHF. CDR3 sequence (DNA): TGTGCCAGCAGCTCAGGACCGGGGAGCTCCTATAATTCACCCCTCCACTTT.

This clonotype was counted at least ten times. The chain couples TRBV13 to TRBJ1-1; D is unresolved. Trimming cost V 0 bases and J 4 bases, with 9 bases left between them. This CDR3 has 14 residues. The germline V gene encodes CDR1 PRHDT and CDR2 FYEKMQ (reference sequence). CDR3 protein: CASSLGMFGTEAFF. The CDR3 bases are TGTGCCAGCAGCTTAGGTATGTTTGGCACTGAAGCTTTCTTT.

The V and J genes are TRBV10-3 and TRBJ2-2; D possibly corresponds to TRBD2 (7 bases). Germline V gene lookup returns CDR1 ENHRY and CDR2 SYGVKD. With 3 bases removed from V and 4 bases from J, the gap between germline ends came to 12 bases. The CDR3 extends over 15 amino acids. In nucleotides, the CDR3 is TGTGCCATCAGTGATCTCCGGGGGGCCACCGGGGAGCTGTTTTTT. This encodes CAISDLRGATGELFF.

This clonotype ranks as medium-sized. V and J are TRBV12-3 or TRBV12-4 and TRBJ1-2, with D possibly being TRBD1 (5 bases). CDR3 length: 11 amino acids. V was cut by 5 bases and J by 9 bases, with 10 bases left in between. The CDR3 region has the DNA TGTGCCAGCAGTCCAGGGACCAGCTACACCTTC. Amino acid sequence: CASSPGTSYTF.

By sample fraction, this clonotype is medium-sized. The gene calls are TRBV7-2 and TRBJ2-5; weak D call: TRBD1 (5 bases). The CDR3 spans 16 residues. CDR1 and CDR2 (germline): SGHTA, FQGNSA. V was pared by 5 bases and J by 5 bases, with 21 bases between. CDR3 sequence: CASSVSAVGLGETQYF. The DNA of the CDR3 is TGTGCCAGCAGCGTGTCTGCGGTGGGGCTGGGGGAGACCCAGTACTTC.

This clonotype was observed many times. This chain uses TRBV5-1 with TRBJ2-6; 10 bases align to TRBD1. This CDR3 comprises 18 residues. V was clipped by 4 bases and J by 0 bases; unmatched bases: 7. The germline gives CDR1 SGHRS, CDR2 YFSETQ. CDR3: CASSPTTGGLSGANVLTF. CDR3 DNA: TGCGCCAGCAGCCCAACGACAGGGGGCCTCTCTGGGGCCAACGTCCTGACTTTC.

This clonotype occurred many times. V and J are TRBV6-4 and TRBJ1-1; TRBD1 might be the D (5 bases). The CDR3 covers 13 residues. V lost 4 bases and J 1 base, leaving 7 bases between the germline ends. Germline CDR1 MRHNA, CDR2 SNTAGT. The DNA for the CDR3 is TGTGCCAGCAGTGTCGACAGGAACACTGAAGCTTTCTTT. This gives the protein CASSVDRNTEAFF.

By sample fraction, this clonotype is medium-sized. The CDR3 DNA follows: TGTGCTAGTGGTCTTCGGACGGAGGCGGAGCTGTTTTTT. Amino acid sequence: CASGLRTEAELFF. This rearrangement joins TRBV12-5 to TRBJ2-2; maybe TRBD2 (5 bases). Per the germline V gene, CDR1 is LGHNT and CDR2 is FRNRAP. This CDR3 contains 13 residues. V shed 5 bases and J shed 10 bases, with 14 bases lying between them.